Following are 8 T cell receptor beta chains from one sample sequenced in a study of cytotoxic CD8 clonotypes in ibrutinib-treated CLL. Repertoires were generated with immunoSEQ multiplex PCR, while TCRdb's copy carries only in-frame clones and drops some. The repertoire holds about 68,000 clones, with 68% as singletons. The sequencing used PBMCs, collected after 12 months of ibrutinib treatment. These receptors came from a human donor with chronic lymphocytic leukemia.

The V call is TRBV5-1, the J call TRBJ2-1, with 11 bases matching TRBD2. This CDR3 region has 16 residues. Per germline, CDR1 SGHRS and CDR2 YFSETQ. V dropped 4 bases and J dropped 7; count of bases not matched to a gene: 10. CDR3 sequence reads: CASSPPLAGGGNEQFF. The CDR3 coding sequence is TGCGCCAGCAGCCCGCCGCTAGCGGGGGGTGGTAATGAGCAGTTCTTC. The complete variable domain, with remaining parts taken from reference TRBV5-1 and TRBJ2-1, reads KAGVTQTPRYLIKTRGQQVTLSCSPISGHRSVSWYQQTPGQGLQFLFEYFSETQRNKGNFPGRFSGRQFSNSRSEMNVSTLELGDSALYLCASSPPLAGGGNEQFFGPGTRLTVL.

The chain carries TRBV7-2 and TRBJ2-7; D is ambiguous. Germline V gene data show CDR1 as SGHTA and CDR2 as FQGNSA. The CDR3 totals 14 residues. V lost 3 bases, J lost 4 bases, and 13 bases lay in between. CDR3 region: CASSFSTIAYEQYF. CDR3 in DNA: TGTGCCAGCAGCTTCAGCACAATAGCTTACGAGCAGTACTTC.

This clone was detected once. The rearrangement uses TRBV7-2 and TRBJ1-3; 9 nucleotides agree with TRBD1. The CDR3 spans 17 residues. Germline values: CDR1 SGHTA, CDR2 FQGNSA. J lost 1 base, V lost 1 base, and 5 bases had no gene match. Here the CDR3 reads CASSLDRGLFSGNTIYF. CDR3 coding DNA: TGTGCCAGCAGCTTAGACAGGGGGCTCTTTTCTGGAAACACCATATATTTT.

The chain uses TRBV7-2 and TRBJ1-5, with unresolved D. The ends were cut back, 2 bases at V and 0 bases at J, with 14 bases in the middle. The CDR3 length is 17 residues. Per the germline V gene, CDR1 is SGHTA and CDR2 is FQGNSA. The chain's CDR3 is CASSLTGPLNSNQPQHF. CDR3 nucleotides: TGTGCCAGCAGCTTAACCGGGCCTCTCAATAGCAATCAGCCCCAGCATTTT.

The CDR3 nucleotides are TGTGCCAGCTCACCATTACGGTCCGGTGGCAGGGGTCGATACGAGCAGTACTTC. Protein: CASSPLRSGGRGRYEQYF. V gene TRBV18 combines with J gene TRBJ2-7; weak D call: TRBD1 (6 bases). The V and J ends lost 2 bases and 4 bases respectively, with 24 bases between them. The germline V gene encodes CDR1 KGHSH and CDR2 LQKENI. This CDR3 spans 18 amino acids.

The rearrangement joins TRBV18 to TRBJ1-1; D is perhaps TRBD1 (6 bases). Looked up from germline, CDR1 is KGHSH and CDR2 is LQKENI. The CDR3 sequence is 13 residues long. Trimming pared 6 bases from V and 11 bases from J, leaving 19 bases between. The CDR3 spells CASSVSELQGAFF. In nucleotides, the CDR3 is TGTGCCAGCTCGGTATCCGAGCTTCAGGGGGCTTTCTTT. The entire variable domain, with the rest obtained from reference TRBV18 and TRBJ1-1, is as follows: NAGVMQNPRHLVRRRGQEARLRCSPMKGHSHVYWYRQLPEEGLKFMVYLQKENIIDESGMPKERFSAEFPKEGPSILRIQQVVRGDSAAYFCASSVSELQGAFFGQGTRLTVV.

This clone was detected only a few times. The chain recombines TRBV2 with TRBJ2-7; 7 bases align to TRBD1. The CDR3 has 12 residues. V shed 5 bases and J 6 bases; nucleotides not matched to a gene: 4. Per germline, CDR1 SNHLY and CDR2 FYNNEI. The CDR3 sequence: CASSQTGVEQYF. The CDR3 DNA reads TGTGCCAGCAGTCAAACAGGGGTCGAGCAGTACTTC.

The chain's CDR3 is CASSLDSVGVGSYEQYF. In DNA form, the CDR3 reads TGTGCCAGCAGCTTGGACTCTGTGGGCGTGGGATCCTACGAGCAGTACTTC. The chain has TRBV5-4 and TRBJ2-7; D ambiguous. The V gene's germline CDR1 is SGHNT and CDR2 YYREEE (reference sequence). This CDR3 comprises 17 residues. The V and J ends lost 0 bases and 1 base respectively, with 17 bases between them.